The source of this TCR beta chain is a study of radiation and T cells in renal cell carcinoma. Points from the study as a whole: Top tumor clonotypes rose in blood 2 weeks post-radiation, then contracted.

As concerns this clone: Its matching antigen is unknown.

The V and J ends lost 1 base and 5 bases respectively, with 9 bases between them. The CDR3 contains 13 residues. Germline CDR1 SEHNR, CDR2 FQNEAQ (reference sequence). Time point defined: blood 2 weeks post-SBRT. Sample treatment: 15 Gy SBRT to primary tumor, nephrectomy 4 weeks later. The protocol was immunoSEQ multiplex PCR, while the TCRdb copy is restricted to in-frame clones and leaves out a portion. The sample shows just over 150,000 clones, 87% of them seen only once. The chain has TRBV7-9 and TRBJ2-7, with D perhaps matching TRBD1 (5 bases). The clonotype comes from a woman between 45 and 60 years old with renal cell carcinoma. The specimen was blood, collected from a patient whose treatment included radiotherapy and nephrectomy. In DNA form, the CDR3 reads TGTGCCAGCAGCTTAGTTCCAGGGCACGAGCAGTACTTC. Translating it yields CASSLVPGHEQYF.